This T cell receptor (beta chain) was sequenced during a study of blood T cell repertoires in COVID-19 (dated by TCRdb to the early 2020s). Study-level background: Collaborator samples came from the United States, Italy and Spain and covered acute and convalescent phases of COVID-19. The prospective study material was composed of cDNA or gDNA derived from T cells, B-cell-depleted T cells, or PBMCs. Deeply sampled blood TCRbeta repertoires from subjects exposed to, actively infected with, or recovered from COVID-19 were included in the dataset. A freely available public database, intended as a resource for researchers studying the immune response to SARS-CoV-2, is where the repertoires were released. Samples were obtained from the ongoing ImmuneRACE study (first 160 participants) and from over 1,000 subjects provided by 6 global collaborators. Sample metadata almost always included a de-identified subject ID, COVID-19 status, age in years and sex. Where available, HLA class I and class II types were obtained from metadata supplied by the sample provider rather than from assay-based typing.

The cysteine opens and the phenylalanine closes a CDR3 of 16 amino acids. Left in the record is the CDR3 DNA by itself, 48 bases read in frame from the first base. The germline V gene sets CDR1 to MNHEY and CDR2 to SVGEGT. The germline V end is reduced by 6 bases and the J end by 2 bases; junction bases left unmatched: 8. Turning to this clone: The antigen it binds to is not known. No per-base quality is available; no much larger clone lies one base away.

The investigation overall reported the following: How much clinical and demographic metadata was included differed by source and by participant, and the metadata was provided uncurated.

Enrolling through a virtual design, the prospective study's participants ranged in age from roughly 18 to 90 years and lived across 24 United States geographic areas. Cohort assignment in the prospective study relied on participant-reported clinical history from a screening survey and a study questionnaire. ImmuneRACE Cohort 3 recovered participants were defined by two consecutive negative NP/OP PCR tests, healthcare professional clearance, or symptom resolution. Each participant in the prospective study had whole blood, serum and a nasopharyngeal or oropharyngeal swab collected by mobile phlebotomists. Over a roughly two-month period, participants in the prospective study had the option of providing additional blood draws and questionnaires. Before DNA extraction, blood samples from the prospective study were shipped at room temperature or frozen. TCRbeta CDR3 regions were amplified from genomic DNA by means of the immunoSEQ Assay, a bias-controlled multiplex PCR. The published analysis was carried out like this. Nucleated cell counts per sample were estimated from amplification of reference gene primers within the assay. To quantify the absolute abundance of each unique TCRbeta CDR3 rearrangement, sequence reads were collapsed and filtered. For each sample, productive Simpson clonality was calculated by taking the square root of Simpson's diversity index across productive rearrangements. In TCRdb, the immuneACCESS table is reduced to in-frame sequences with V and J assigned. These tables do not hold every clone; where another copy was compared, an unresolved V gene accounts for under half, and the others remain unexplained. The V and J calls and the clone size are those of that table, but D and trimming were determined from the DNA. A total of a few hundred thousand clones appear in this sample, about 87% of them only once. The top ten constitute 5% of the sample.

Sequenced input: PBMCs or T cells enriched from blood (not recorded which). The clonotype was recovered from a man aged 30 to 39 who had recovered from COVID-19. The chain links TRBV6-2 or TRBV6-3 with TRBJ2-5; TRBD2 agrees with 11 junctional bases. The sequenced DNA is TGTGCCAGCAGCCCTCAGGGACTAGCGGAACAAGAGACCCAGTACTTC. It translates as CASSPQGLAEQETQYF.